Each of the 25 T cell receptor beta chains below was sequenced from the same sample in a study of cytomegalovirus exposure and HLA in healthy donors. PCR used 60 Vbeta primers and 13 Jbeta primers. Only in-frame clones appear in the TCRdb table, and some are missing; sequencing was by immunoSEQ multiplex PCR. The sample yields 250,000 to 350,000 clones, 75% to 90% seen once. The sequencing sample was made of PBMCs. Receptor source: a man aged 35 to 55 in good health and CMV-seropositive.

This clone has a single count. The chain has TRBV28 and TRBJ2-7, with 10 nucleotides matching TRBD1. Germline-derived CDR1 and CDR2 are MDHEN and SYDVKM. The CDR3 has 15 amino acids. V gave up 2 bases and J gave up 4 bases; unmatched junction bases: 5. In nucleotides, the CDR3 is TGTGCCAGCAGTTTACGACAGGGGGCCCAGTACGAGCAGTACTTC. Translation gives CASSLRQGAQYEQYF.

In the case of this clone: Other DNA sequences in this sample translate to the same CDR3. The V and J genes are TRBV10-3 and TRBJ2-7, with a tentative D call TRBD1 (5 bases). Trimming took 0 bases from V and 4 from J, leaving 10 bases between them. Germline V gene data show CDR1 as ENHRY and CDR2 as SYGVKD. The CDR3 is 14 residues long. The CDR3, as DNA: TGTGCCATCAGTGAGTCAGGGCAGGGATACGAGCAGTACTTC. Protein sequence: CAISESGQGYEQYF.

The rearrangement joins TRBV28 to TRBJ1-5; possibly TRBD1 for D (5 bases). Germline CDR1 is MDHEN and CDR2 is SYDVKM. The ends were cut back, 6 bases at V and 2 bases at J, with 14 bases in the middle. CDR3 length: 15 residues. The CDR3 is CASRGGDSGNQPQHF. The DNA of the CDR3 is TGTGCCAGCAGGGGGGGGGACTCTGGCAATCAGCCCCAGCATTTT.

The genes are TRBV9 and TRBJ2-5, with D perhaps TRBD1 (5 bases). Looked up from germline, CDR1 is SGDLS and CDR2 is YYNGEE. This CDR3 comprises 16 residues. V shed 3 bases and J shed 3 bases, with 18 bases lying between them. For the CDR3, the DNA is TGTGCCAGCAGCGAGGGGCACGTTATACCTGAAGAGACCCAGTACTTC. Amino acid sequence: CASSEGHVIPEETQYF.

The chain links TRBV2 to TRBJ1-5; 12 bases align to TRBD1. The germline V gene encodes CDR1 SNHLY and CDR2 FYNNEI. The CDR3 is made up of 13 amino acids. V lost 6 bases and J lost 7; bases outside the gene matches: 1. DNA for the CDR3: TGTGCCAGCAGCGGGACAGGGGGCCAGCCCCAGCATTTT. Residues: CASSGTGGQPQHF.

J is TRBJ1-3 and V is TRBV28; D is possibly TRBD1 (5 bases). Deletions cut 5 bases from V and 0 bases from J, with 14 bases between. CDR1 and CDR2 (germline): MDHEN, SYDVKM. The CDR3 is made up of 16 amino acids. The CDR3 region is CASSSKRQSSGNTIYF. The CDR3 nucleotides read TGTGCCAGCAGTAGCAAAAGACAGAGCTCTGGAAACACCATATATTTT. The full variable domain, with the rest looked up from reference TRBV28 and TRBJ1-3, is DVKVTQSSRYLVKRTGEKVFLECVQDMDHENMFWYRQDPGLGLRLIYFSYDVKMKEKGDIPEGYSVSREKKERFSLILESASTNQTSMYLCASSSKRQSSGNTIYFGEGSWLTVV.

This chain uses TRBV6-4 with TRBJ2-1, with 12 bases lining up with TRBD2. Germline lookup yields CDR1 MRHNA and CDR2 SNTAGT. The CDR3 runs 16 residues. Losses at the gene ends were 0 bases for V and 7 bases for J; bases not matched to a gene: 4. The CDR3 sequence is CASSDSLAGGPNEQFF. CDR3 nucleotides: TGTGCCAGCAGTGACTCGCTAGCGGGAGGGCCGAATGAGCAGTTCTTC.

This clone was observed once. The V call is TRBV19, the J call TRBJ1-2; 9 bases match TRBD1. Trimming removed 2 bases from V and 4 bases from J; junction bases left unmatched: 11. This CDR3 region has 17 residues. Germline CDR1 LNHDA, CDR2 SQIVND (reference sequence). CDR3 amino acids: CASSISGGTGGVYGYTF. The CDR3 region has the DNA TGTGCCAGTAGTATATCCGGGGGCACAGGGGGCGTCTATGGCTACACCTTC.

The chain employs TRBV9 and TRBJ1-6; D not resolved. The CDR3 is 13 amino acids. Trimming shortened V by 4 bases and J by 7 bases, and 9 bases separated the two germline ends. CDR1 and CDR2 from the germline V gene are SGDLS and YYNGEE. The CDR3 here is CASSYLQNSPLHF. The DNA for the CDR3 is TGTGCCAGCAGCTACCTTCAGAATTCACCCCTCCACTTT.

This chain joins TRBV29-1 and TRBJ2-2; the D gene is possibly TRBD2 (5 bases). The germline gives CDR1 SQVTM, CDR2 ANQGSEA. The CDR3 spans 13 residues. Trimming removed 2 bases from V and 1 base from J, with 5 bases in between. The CDR3 region is CSVERENTGELFF. The CDR3 DNA reads TGCAGCGTTGAACGGGAGAACACCGGGGAGCTGTTTTTT.

The V call is TRBV29-1, the J call TRBJ2-1; 11 nucleotides agree with TRBD2. Germline CDR1 is SQVTM and CDR2 is ANQGSEA. The ends lost 6 bases at V and 7 bases at J; junction bases unmatched: 8. The CDR3 is made up of 14 amino acids. CDR3 nucleotides: TGCAGCGTCCCTCCCGGGACTAGCGGTAATGAGCAGTTCTTC. Its protein is CSVPPGTSGNEQFF.

The CDR3 region is CASSSGGVDEQFF. CDR3 DNA sequence: TGTGCCAGCAGCTCAGGCGGGGTGGATGAGCAGTTCTTC. V and J are TRBV11-1 and TRBJ2-1, with D perhaps TRBD2 (6 bases). V lost 4 bases, J lost 8 bases, and 12 bases lay in between. CDR3 size: 13 residues. Germline lookup yields CDR1 SGHAT and CDR2 FQDESV (reference sequence).

This chain joins TRBV27 and TRBJ2-3; unclear D gene. V lost 0 bases, J lost 2 bases, and 6 bases lay in between. There are 14 residues in the CDR3. CDR1 MNHEY and CDR2 SMNVEV come from the germline V gene (reference sequence). CDR3 nucleotide sequence: TGTGCCAGCAGTTTATCCCTCTTCACAGATACGCAGTATTTT. Encoded protein: CASSLSLFTDTQYF.

CDR3 DNA: TGCGCCAGCAGCCAAGTCGGGCTAGCGGGACGCACAGATACGCAGTATTTT. As protein: CASSQVGLAGRTDTQYF. The chain uses TRBV4-1 and TRBJ2-3; 9 bases are shared with TRBD2. Germline trimming cut 1 base from V and 1 base from J; bases unmatched to any gene: 6. The CDR3 sequence is 17 residues long. Germline V CDR1 and CDR2: MGHRA, YSYEKL.

The genes are TRBV9 and TRBJ2-7; perhaps TRBD2 as D (5 bases). Trimming removed 4 bases at V and 6 bases at J, with 14 bases between. CDR1 is SGDLS, CDR2 YYNGEE, per germline. The CDR3 covers 13 residues. The CDR3 nucleotides are TGTGCCAGCAGCTTTCGAACTAGTGGCGAGCAGTACTTC. Amino acid sequence: CASSFRTSGEQYF.

This clone occurred a few times. The chain uses TRBV28 and TRBJ2-1, with 9 bases that match TRBD2. The CDR3 has 15 residues. J lost 6 bases, V lost 5 bases, and 8 bases had no gene match. Germline V gene data show CDR1 as MDHEN and CDR2 as SYDVKM. The CDR3 is CASSRGRERRNEQFF. In DNA, the CDR3 is TGTGCCAGCAGTCGCGGGAGGGAAAGACGCAATGAGCAGTTCTTC.

A note on this clone: A junction boundary mismatches the germline segment, possibly from a read error. This sequence joins TRBV7-9 and TRBJ1-1; 8 bases map to TRBD1. Germline V gene data show CDR1 as SEHNR and CDR2 as FQNEAQ (reference sequence). CDR3 size: 14 residues. CDR3 in amino acids: CSSSPGTGGPEAFF. The CDR3 DNA reads as TGTTCCAGCAGCCCGGGAACAGGGGGTCCTGAAGCTTTCTTT. The variable domain in full, with the rest retrieved from reference TRBV7-9 and TRBJ1-1, is DTGVSQNPRHKITKRGQNVTFRCDPISEHNRLYWYRQTLGQGPEFLTYFQNEAQLEKSRLLSDRFSAERPKGSFSTLEIQRTEQGDSAMYLCSSSPGTGGPEAFFGQGTRLTVV.

This chain links TRBV9 with TRBJ1-5; tentative D call: TRBD1 (5 bases). Germline loops: CDR1 SGDLS, CDR2 YYNGEE. The V and J ends lost 3 bases and 3 bases respectively, with 10 bases between them. The CDR3 length is 14 residues. CDR3 nucleotides: TGTGCCAGCAGCGCCTCAGGGTACAATCAGCCCCAGCATTTT. Protein sequence: CASSASGYNQPQHF.

The chain couples TRBV28 to TRBJ2-5; D may be TRBD1 (5 bases). The CDR3 loop spans 13 amino acids. With 2 bases removed from V and 7 bases from J, the gap between germline ends came to 11 bases. Germline lookup yields CDR1 MDHEN and CDR2 SYDVKM. The CDR3 reads CASSLRPQGTQYF. CDR3 in DNA: TGTGCCAGCAGTTTACGTCCCCAGGGGACCCAGTACTTC.

Details on this clone: This sample includes further DNA sequences coding for the same CDR3. This rearrangement joins TRBV5-1 to TRBJ1-4, with D possibly being TRBD1 (5 bases). The CDR3 is 16 amino acids. Germline V gives CDR1 SGHRS, CDR2 YFSETQ. V lost 2 bases and J lost 5, with 16 bases in between. The CDR3 nucleotides are TGCGCCAGCAGCTTTGGAAGCGACAGAGAAAATGAAAAACTGTTTTTT. Its protein product is CASSFGSDRENEKLFF. Full variable domain (missing parts from reference TRBV5-1 and TRBJ1-4): KAGVTQTPRYLIKTRGQQVTLSCSPISGHRSVSWYQQTPGQGLQFLFEYFSETQRNKGNFPGRFSGRQFSNSRSEMNVSTLELGDSALYLCASSFGSDRENEKLFFGSGTQLSVL.

This clone was seen more than once but under ten times. The chain links TRBV4-1 to TRBJ2-7, with 10 bases aligning to TRBD2. Germline V gene sequence: CDR1 MGHRA, CDR2 YSYEKL. The CDR3 has 15 residues. Trimming at V came to 4 bases and at J to 2 bases, leaving 5 bases not matched to a gene. CDR3 bases: TGCGCCAGCAGCCCGCGGACTAGCGGACCCTACGAGCAGTACTTC. Protein: CASSPRTSGPYEQYF.

This chain links TRBV11-1 with TRBJ1-1; TRBD1 matches at 7 bases. Germline lookup yields CDR1 SGHAT and CDR2 FQDESV (reference sequence). The CDR3 spans 17 residues. Trimming cost V 4 bases and J 0 bases; bases outside gene matches: 11. The CDR3: CASSSRQGSRMNTEAFF. The CDR3 bases are TGTGCCAGCAGCTCCCGACAGGGTAGTAGAATGAACACTGAAGCTTTCTTT.

This chain connects TRBV7-8 to TRBJ1-4; 7 bases map to TRBD1. Germline CDR1 and CDR2: SGHVS and FQNEAQ. The CDR3 length is 16 residues. The V segment lost 4 bases and the J segment 4 bases; nucleotides outside the gene matches: 9. The CDR3 sequence is CASSSEAGTVNEKLFF. CDR3 coding DNA: TGTGCCAGCAGCTCCGAAGCCGGGACAGTTAATGAAAAACTGTTTTTT. The full variable domain, with the rest looked up from reference TRBV7-8 and TRBJ1-4, is GAGVSQSPRYKVAKRGQDVALRCDPISGHVSLFWYQQALGQGPEFLTYFQNEAQLDKSGLPSDRFFAERPEGSVSTLKIQRTQQEDSAVYLCASSSEAGTVNEKLFFGSGTQLSVL.

The rearrangement joins TRBV27 to TRBJ2-7; no firm D call. The V gene lost 5 bases and the J gene lost 4 bases, with 15 bases spanning the gap. The CDR3 is made up of 14 amino acids. Germline CDR1 and CDR2: MNHEY and SMNVEV (reference sequence). CDR3 sequence (DNA): TGTGCCAGCAGTCTACTCGGCGGAGAATACGAGCAGTACTTC. Protein sequence: CASSLLGGEYEQYF.

The chain is built from TRBV6-5 and TRBJ2-2; D is possibly TRBD1 (5 bases). Germline lookup yields CDR1 MNHEY and CDR2 SVGAGI. CDR3 length: 13 residues. The V end lost 2 bases, the J end lost 6 bases, and 7 bases lay between the germline ends. As DNA, the CDR3 is TGTGCCAGCAGTTACGACAGTCCCGGGGAGCTGTTTTTT. Translation gives CASSYDSPGELFF.